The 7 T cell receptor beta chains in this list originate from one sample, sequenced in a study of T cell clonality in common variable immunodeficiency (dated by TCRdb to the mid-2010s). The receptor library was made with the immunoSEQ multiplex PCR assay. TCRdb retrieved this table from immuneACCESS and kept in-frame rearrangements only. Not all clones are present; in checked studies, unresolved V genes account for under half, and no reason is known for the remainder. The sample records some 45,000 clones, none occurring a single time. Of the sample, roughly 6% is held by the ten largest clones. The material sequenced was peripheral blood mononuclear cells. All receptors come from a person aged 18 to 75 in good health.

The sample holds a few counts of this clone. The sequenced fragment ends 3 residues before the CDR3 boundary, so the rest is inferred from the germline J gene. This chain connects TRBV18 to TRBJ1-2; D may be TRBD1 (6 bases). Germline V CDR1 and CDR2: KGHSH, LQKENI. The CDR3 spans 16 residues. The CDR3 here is CASSPRTASSYNDYTF. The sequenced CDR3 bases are TGTGCCAGCTCACCGCGGACAGCCAGCTCCTACAATGAC.

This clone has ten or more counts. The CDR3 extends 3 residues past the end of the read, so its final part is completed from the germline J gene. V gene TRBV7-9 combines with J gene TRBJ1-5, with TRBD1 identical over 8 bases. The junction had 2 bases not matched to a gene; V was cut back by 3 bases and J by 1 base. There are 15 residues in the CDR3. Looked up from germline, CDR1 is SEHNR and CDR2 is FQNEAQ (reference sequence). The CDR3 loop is CASSLQGASNQPQHF. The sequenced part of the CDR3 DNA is TGTGCCAGCAGCTTGCAGGGGGCCAGCAATCAGCCC.

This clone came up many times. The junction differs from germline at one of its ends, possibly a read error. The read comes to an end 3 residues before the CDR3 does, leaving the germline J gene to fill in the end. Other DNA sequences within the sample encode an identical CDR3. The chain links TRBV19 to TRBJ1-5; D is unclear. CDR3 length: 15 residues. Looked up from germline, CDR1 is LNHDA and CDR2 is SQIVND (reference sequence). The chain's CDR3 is CASSISVGVSQPQHF. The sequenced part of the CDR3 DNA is TGCGCCAGTAGTATATCGGTCGGTGTGAGTCAGCCC.

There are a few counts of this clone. CDR3 DNA (partial): TGTGCCAGGATTACGGACAGCGGTTATGGC. Translation: CARITDSGYG. The whole CDR3 is CARITDSGYGYTF. This chain connects TRBV2 to TRBJ1-2; TRBD1 might be the D (6 bases). The CDR3 end lies 3 residues beyond the end of the read and is filled in from the germline J gene. CDR3 size: 13 residues. In germline, CDR1 is SNHLY, CDR2 FYNNEI. The V end was cut by 9 bases, the J end by 5 bases, with 16 bases between.

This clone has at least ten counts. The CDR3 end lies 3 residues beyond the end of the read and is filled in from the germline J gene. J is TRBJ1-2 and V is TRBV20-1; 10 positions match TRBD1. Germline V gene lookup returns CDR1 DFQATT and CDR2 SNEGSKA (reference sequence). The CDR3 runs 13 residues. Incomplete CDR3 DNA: TGCAGGACTACCGGGACAGGGGATTATGGC. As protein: CRTTGTGDYG. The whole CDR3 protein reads CRTTGTGDYGYTF.

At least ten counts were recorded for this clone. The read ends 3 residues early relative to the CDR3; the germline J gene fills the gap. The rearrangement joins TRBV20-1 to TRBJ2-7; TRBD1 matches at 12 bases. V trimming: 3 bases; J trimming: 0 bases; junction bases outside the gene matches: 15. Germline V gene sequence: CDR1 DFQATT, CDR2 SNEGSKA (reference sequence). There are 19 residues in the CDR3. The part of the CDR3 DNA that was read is TGCAGTGCTAGGGGGGCGGGACAGGGGGCTCAGGGGCTCTCCTACGAG. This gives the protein CSARGAGQGAQGLSYE. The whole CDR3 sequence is CSARGAGQGAQGLSYEQYF.

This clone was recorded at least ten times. CDR3 DNA (partial): TGTGCCTGGAAGGCAGCTGGAAACACC. It codes for CAWKAAGNT. The complete CDR3 protein is CAWKAAGNTIYF. V gene TRBV30 combines with J gene TRBJ1-3, with no clear D. Read data end 3 residues before the CDR3 end; the end is taken from the germline J gene. Trimming removed 4 bases from V and 2 bases from J, with 6 bases in between. The germline CDR1 and CDR2 sequences are GTSNPN and SVGIG (reference sequence). The CDR3 runs 12 residues.